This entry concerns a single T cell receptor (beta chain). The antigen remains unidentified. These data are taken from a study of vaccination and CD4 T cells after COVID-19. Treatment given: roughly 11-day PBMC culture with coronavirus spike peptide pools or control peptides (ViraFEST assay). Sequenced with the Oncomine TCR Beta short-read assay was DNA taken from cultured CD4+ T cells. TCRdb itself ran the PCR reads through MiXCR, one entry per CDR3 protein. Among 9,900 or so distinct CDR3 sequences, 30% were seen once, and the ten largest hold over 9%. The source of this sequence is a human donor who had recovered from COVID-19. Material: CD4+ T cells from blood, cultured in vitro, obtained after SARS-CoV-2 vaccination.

The CDR3 nucleotides are TGTGCCAGCAGTCTCAGGGACAGGGAGAACACTGAAGCTTTCTTT. As protein: CASSLRDRENTEAFF. The rearrangement links TRBV28 to TRBJ1-1; 9 nucleotides line up with TRBD1. This CDR3 region has 15 residues. J was trimmed by 1 base and V by 5 bases; bases with no gene match: 5. Germline CDR1 and CDR2: MDHEN and SYDVKM.